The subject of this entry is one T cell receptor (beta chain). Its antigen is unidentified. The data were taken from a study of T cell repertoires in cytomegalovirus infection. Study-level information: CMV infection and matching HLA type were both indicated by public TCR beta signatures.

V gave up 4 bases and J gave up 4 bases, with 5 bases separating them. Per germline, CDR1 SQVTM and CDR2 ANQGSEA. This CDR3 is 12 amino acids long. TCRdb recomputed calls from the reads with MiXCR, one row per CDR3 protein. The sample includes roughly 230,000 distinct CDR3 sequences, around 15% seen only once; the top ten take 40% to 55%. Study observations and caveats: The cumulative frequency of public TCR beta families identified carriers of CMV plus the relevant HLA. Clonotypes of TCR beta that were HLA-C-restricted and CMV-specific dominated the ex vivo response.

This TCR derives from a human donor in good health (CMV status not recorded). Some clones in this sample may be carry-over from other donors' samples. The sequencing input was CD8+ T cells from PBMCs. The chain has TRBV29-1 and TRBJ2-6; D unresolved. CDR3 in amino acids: CSVVGGANVLTF. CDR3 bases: TGCAGCGTTGTGGGGGGGGCCAACGTCCTGACTTTC.